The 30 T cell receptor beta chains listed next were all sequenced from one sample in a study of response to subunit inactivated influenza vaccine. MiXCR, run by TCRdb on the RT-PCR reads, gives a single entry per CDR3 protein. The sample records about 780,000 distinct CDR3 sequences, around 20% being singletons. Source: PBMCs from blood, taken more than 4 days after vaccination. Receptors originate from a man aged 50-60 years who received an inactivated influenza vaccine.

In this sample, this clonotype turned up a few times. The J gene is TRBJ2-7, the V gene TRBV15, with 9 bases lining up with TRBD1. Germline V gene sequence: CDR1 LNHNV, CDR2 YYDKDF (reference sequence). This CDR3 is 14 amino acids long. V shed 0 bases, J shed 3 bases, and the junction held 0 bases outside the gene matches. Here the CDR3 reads CATSREGQGYEQYF. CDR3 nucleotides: TGTGCCACCAGCAGAGAGGGACAGGGCTACGAGCAGTACTTC.

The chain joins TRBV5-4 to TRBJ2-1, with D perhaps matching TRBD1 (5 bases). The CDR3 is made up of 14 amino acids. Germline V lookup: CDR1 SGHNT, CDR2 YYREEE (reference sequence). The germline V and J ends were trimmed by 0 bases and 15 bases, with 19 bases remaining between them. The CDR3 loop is CASSLAGFRVPPFF. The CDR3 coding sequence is TGTGCCAGCAGCTTGGCCGGGTTCAGGGTCCCCCCGTTCTTC.

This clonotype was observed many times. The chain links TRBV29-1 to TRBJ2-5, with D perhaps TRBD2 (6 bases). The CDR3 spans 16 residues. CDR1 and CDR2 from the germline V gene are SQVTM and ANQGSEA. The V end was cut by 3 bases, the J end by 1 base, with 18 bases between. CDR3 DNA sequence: TGCAGCGTTGAGGGGCGGGGCCGAGAGATCCAAGAGACCCAGTACTTC. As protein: CSVEGRGREIQETQYF.

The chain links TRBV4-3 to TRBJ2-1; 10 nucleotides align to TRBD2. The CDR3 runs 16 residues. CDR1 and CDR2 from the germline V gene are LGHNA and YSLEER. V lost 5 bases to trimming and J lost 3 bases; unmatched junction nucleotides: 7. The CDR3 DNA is TGCGCCAGCAGCTACGATACTAGCGGGATCTACAATGAGCAGTTCTTC. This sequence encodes CASSYDTSGIYNEQFF.

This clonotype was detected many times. The CDR3 here is CASSPRVGVNNEQFF. The CDR3 DNA sequence: TGTGCCAGCAGCCCCCGGGTGGGGGTAAACAATGAGCAGTTCTTC. This rearrangement joins TRBV7-8 to TRBJ2-1; D is possibly TRBD1 or TRBD2 (5 bases each). The ends were cut back, 5 bases at V and 5 bases at J, with 16 bases in the middle. Germline CDR1 and CDR2: SGHVS and FQNEAQ. The CDR3 runs 15 residues.

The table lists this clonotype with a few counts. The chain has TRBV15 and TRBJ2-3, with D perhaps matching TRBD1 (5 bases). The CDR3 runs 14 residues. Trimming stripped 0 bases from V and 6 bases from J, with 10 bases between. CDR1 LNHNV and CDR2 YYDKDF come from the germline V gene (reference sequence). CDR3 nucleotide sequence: TGTGCCACCAGCAGAGAAGCCAGGGCGGATACGCAGTATTTT. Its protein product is CATSREARADTQYF. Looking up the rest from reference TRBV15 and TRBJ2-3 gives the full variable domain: DAMVIQNPRYQVTQFGKPVTLSCSQTLNHNVMYWYQQKSSQAPKLLFHYYDKDFNNEADTPDNFQSRRPNTSFCFLDIRSPGLGDTAMYLCATSREARADTQYFGPGTRLTVL.

The CDR3 loop is CASSLVRQGTGYTF. The CDR3 nucleotides read TGCGCCAGCAGCTTGGTACGACAGGGGACGGGCTACACCTTC. This sequence joins TRBV5-1 and TRBJ1-2, with 8 bases that match TRBD1. The V gene end was trimmed by 0 bases and the J gene end by 8 bases; junction bases not matched to a gene: 6. The germline CDR1 and CDR2 sequences are SGHRS and YFSETQ. The CDR3 extends over 14 amino acids.

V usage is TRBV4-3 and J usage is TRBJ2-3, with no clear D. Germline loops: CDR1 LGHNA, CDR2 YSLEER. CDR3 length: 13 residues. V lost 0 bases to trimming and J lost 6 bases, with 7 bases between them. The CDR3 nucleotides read TGCGCCAGCAGCCAAGATTGGGCTGATACGCAGTATTTT. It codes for CASSQDWADTQYF.

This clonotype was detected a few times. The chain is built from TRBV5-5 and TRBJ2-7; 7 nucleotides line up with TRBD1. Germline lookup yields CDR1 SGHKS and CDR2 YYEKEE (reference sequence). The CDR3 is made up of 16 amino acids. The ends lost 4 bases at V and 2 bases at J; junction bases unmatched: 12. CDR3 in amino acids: CASSARTGGDPYEQYF. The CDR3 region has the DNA TGTGCCAGCAGCGCCAGGACAGGTGGGGACCCCTACGAGCAGTACTTC. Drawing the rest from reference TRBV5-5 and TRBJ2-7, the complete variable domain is DAGVTQSPTHLIKTRGQQVTLRCSPISGHKSVSWYQQVLGQGPQFIFQYYEKEERGRGNFPDRFSARQFPNYSSELNVNALLLGDSALYLCASSARTGGDPYEQYFGPGTRLTVT.

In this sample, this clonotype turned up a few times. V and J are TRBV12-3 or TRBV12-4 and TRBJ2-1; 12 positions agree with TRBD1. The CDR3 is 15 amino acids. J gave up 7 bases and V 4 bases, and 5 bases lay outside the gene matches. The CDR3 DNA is TGTGCCAGCAGTTCCGGGACAGGGGGCACTAATGAGCAGTTCTTC. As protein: CASSSGTGGTNEQFF.

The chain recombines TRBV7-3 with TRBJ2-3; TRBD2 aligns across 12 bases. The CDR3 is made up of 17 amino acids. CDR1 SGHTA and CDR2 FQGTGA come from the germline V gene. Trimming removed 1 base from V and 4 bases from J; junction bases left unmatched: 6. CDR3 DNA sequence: TGTGCCAGCAGCTTAATCACGACTAGCGGGAGCCCAGATACGCAGTATTTT. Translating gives CASSLITTSGSPDTQYF.

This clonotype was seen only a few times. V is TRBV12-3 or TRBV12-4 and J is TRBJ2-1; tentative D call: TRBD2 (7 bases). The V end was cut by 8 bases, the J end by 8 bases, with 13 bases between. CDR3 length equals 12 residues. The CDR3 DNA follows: TGTGCCAGCGGGGGGGCCCGCGATGAGCAGTTCTTC. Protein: CASGGARDEQFF.

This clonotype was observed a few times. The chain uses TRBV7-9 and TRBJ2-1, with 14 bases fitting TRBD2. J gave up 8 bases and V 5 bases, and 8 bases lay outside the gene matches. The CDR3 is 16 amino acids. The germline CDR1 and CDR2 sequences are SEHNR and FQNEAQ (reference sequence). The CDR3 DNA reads TGTGCCAGCAGCCGGACTAGCGGGGGGCATCATGATGAGCAGTTCTTC. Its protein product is CASSRTSGGHHDEQFF.

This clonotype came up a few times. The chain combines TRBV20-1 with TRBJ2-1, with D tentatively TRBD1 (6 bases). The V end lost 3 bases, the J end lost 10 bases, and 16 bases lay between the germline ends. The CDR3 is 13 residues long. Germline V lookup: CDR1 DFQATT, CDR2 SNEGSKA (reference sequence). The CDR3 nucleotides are TGCAGTGCTAGTACTAACAGGGATAAAGAGCAGTTCTTC. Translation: CSASTNRDKEQFF.

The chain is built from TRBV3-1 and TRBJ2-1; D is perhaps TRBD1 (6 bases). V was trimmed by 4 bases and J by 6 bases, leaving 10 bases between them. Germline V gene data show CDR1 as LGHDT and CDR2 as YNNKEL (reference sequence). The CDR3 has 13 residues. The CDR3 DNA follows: TGTGCCAGCAGCCGTGGGACATTCAATGAGCAGTTCTTC. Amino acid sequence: CASSRGTFNEQFF.

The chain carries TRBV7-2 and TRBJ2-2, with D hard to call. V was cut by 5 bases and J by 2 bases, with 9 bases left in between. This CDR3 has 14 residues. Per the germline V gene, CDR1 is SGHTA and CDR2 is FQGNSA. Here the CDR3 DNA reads TGTGCCAGCAGCCCACATTTCAACACCGGGGAGCTGTTTTTT. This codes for CASSPHFNTGELFF.

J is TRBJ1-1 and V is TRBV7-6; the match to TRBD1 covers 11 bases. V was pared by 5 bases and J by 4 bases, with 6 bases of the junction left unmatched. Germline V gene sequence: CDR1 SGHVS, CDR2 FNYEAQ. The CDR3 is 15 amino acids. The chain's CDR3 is CASSRGQGASTEAFF. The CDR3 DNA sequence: TGTGCCAGCAGCAGAGGACAGGGGGCAAGCACTGAAGCTTTCTTT.

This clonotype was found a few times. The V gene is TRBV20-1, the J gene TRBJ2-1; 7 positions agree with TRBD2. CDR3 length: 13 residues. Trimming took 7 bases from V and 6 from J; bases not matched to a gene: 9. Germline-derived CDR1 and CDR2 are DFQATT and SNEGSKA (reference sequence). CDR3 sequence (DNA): TGCAGTGTTTGGGGACTAACTTCCAATGAGCAGTTCTTC. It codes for CSVWGLTSNEQFF.

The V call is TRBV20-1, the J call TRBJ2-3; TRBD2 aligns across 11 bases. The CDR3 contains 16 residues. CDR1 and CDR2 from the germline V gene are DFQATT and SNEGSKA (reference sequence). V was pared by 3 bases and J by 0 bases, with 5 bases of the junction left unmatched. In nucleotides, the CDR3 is TGCAGTGCTAGTAGGACTAGCGGGTATAGCACAGATACGCAGTATTTT. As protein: CSASRTSGYSTDTQYF.

CDR3 DNA sequence: TGCAGCGGTTTCGGGGGTTGGGAGCAGTACAATGAGCAGTTCTTC. It translates to CSGFGGWEQYNEQFF. This chain joins TRBV20-1 and TRBJ2-1; D may be TRBD2 (6 bases). Germline loops: CDR1 DFQATT, CDR2 SNEGSKA (reference sequence). The CDR3 runs 15 residues.

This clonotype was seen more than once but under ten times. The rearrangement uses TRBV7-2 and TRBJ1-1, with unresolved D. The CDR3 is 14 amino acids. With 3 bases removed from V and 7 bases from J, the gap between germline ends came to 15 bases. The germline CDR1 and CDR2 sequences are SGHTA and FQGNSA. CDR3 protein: CASSFSTPSVEAFF. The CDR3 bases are TGTGCCAGCAGCTTCTCGACACCCAGTGTTGAAGCTTTCTTT. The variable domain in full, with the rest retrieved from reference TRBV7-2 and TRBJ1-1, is GAGVSQSPSNKVTEKGKDVELRCDPISGHTALYWYRQSLGQGLEFLIYFQGNSAPDKSGLPSDRFSAERTGGSVSTLTIQRTQQEDSAVYLCASSFSTPSVEAFFGQGTRLTVV.

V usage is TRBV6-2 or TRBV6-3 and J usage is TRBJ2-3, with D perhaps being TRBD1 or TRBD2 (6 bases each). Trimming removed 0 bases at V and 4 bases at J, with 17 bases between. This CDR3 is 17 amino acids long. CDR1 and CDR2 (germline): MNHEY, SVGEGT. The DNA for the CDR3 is TGTGCCAGCAGTTACTCGATAGGGGGGAGTAACGCAGATACGCAGTATTTT. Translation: CASSYSIGGSNADTQYF.

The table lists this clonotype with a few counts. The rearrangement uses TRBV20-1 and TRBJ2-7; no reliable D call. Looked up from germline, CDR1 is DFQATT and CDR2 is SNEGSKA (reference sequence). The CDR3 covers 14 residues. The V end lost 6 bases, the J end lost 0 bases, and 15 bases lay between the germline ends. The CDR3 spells CSAPPTPNSYEQYF. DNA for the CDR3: TGCAGTGCCCCACCCACACCTAACTCCTACGAGCAGTACTTC.

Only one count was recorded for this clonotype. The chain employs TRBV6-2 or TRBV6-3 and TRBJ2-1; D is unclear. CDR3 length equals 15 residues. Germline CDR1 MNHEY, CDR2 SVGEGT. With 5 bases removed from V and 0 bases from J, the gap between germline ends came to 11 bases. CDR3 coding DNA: TGTGCCAGCAGTCAGCTTTGTAGCTCCTACAATGAGCAGTTCTTC. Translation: CASSQLCSSYNEQFF.

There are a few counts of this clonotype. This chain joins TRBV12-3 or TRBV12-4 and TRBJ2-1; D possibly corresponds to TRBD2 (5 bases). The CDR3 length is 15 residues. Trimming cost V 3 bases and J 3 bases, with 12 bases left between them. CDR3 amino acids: CASSFRGSDYNEQFF. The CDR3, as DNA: TGTGCCAGCAGTTTTCGCGGGTCCGACTACAATGAGCAGTTCTTC.

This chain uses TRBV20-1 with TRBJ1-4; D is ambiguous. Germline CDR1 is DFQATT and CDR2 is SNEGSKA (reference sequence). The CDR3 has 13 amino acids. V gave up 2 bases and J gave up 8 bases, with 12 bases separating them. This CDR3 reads CSARKGSEEKLFF. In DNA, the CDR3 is TGCAGTGCTAGAAAAGGGTCTGAGGAAAAACTGTTTTTT.

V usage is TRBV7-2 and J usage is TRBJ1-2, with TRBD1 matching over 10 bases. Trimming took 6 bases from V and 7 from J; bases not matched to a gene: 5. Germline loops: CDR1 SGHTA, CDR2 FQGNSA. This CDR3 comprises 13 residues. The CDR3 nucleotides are TGTGCCAGCAGATCCGGGACAGGGGCTGGCTACACCTTC. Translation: CASRSGTGAGYTF.

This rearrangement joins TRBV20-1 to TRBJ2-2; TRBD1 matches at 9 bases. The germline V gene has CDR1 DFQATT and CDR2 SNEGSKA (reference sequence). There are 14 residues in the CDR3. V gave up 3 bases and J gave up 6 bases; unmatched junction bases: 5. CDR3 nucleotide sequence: TGCAGTGCTAGGGAACAGGGGGCCCCCGGGGAGCTGTTTTTT. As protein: CSAREQGAPGELFF.

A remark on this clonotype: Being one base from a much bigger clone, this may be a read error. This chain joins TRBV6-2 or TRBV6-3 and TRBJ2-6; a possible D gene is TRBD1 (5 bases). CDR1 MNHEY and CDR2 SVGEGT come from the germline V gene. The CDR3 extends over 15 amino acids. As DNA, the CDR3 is TGTGCCAGCAGAACCCAGGTCTCTGGGGCCAACGTCCTGATTTTC. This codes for CASRTQVSGANVLIF.

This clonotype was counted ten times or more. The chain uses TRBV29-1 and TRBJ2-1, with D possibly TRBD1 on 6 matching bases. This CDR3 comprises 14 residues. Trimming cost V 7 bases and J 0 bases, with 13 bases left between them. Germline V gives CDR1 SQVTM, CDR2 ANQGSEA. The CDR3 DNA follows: TGCAGCGCGCCAAGGGGGAGCTCCTACAATGAGCAGTTCTTC. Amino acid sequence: CSAPRGSSYNEQFF.